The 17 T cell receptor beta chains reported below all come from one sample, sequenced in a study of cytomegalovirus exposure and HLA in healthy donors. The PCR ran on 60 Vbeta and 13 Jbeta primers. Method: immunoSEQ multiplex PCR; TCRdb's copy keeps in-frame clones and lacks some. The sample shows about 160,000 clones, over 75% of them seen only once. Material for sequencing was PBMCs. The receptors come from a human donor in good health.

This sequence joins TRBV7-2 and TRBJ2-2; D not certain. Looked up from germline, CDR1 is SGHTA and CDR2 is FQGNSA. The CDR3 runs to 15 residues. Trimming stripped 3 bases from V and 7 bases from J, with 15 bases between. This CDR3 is CASSLAPGGHGELFF. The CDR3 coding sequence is TGTGCCAGCAGCTTGGCCCCAGGTGGTCACGGGGAGCTGTTTTTT.

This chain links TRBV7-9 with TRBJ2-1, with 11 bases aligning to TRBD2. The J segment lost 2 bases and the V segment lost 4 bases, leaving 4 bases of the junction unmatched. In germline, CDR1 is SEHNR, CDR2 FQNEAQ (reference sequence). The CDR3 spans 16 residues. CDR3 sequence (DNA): TGTGCCAGCAGCTCCAATAGCGGGGGGGCCTACAATGAGCAGTTCTTC. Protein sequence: CASSSNSGGAYNEQFF.

This CDR3 reads CASSLRSTSGGAVSGELFF. The CDR3 nucleotides are TGTGCCAGCAGCTTACGATCGACTAGCGGGGGGGCCGTGTCCGGGGAGCTGTTTTTT. The chain joins TRBV11-2 to TRBJ2-2; 14 nucleotides align to TRBD2. Germline CDR1 is SGHAT and CDR2 is FQNNGV. After removal of 2 bases from V and 6 bases from J, the junction contained 11 bases not matched to a gene. The CDR3 contains 19 residues.

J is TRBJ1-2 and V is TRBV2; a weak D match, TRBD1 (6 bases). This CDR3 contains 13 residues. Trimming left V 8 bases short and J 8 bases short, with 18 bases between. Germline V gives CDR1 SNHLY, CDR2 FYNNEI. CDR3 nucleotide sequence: TGTGCCAGCCGTCAGGGGCGGAATGGCGGCTACACCTTC. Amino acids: CASRQGRNGGYTF.

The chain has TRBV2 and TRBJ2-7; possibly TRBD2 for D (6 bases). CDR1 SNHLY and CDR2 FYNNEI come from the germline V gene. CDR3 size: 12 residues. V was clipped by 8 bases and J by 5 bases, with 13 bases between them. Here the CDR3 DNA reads TGTGCCAGCGTCAACCGGGGGAACGAGCAGTACTTC. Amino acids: CASVNRGNEQYF.

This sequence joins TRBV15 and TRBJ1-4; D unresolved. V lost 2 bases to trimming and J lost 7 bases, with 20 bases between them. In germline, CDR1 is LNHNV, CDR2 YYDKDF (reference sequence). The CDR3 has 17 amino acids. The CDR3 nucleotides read TGTGCCACCAGCAGAAATCGGTTGTCGGGGAGGTCTGAAAAACTGTTTTTT. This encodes CATSRNRLSGRSEKLFF.

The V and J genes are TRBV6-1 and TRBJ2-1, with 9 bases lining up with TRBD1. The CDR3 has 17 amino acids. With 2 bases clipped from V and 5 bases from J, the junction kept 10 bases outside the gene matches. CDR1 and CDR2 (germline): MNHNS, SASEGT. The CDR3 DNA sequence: TGTGCCAGCAGTGAATCGCCTTGGACAGGGGTCGACAATGAGCAGTTCTTC. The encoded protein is CASSESPWTGVDNEQFF.

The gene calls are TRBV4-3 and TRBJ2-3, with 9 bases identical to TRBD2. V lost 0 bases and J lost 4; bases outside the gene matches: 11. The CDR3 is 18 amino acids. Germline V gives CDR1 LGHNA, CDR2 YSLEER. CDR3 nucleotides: TGCGCCAGCAGCCAAGATTGGTCGGCGGGGGGGGGAGCAGATACGCAGTATTTT. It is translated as CASSQDWSAGGGADTQYF.

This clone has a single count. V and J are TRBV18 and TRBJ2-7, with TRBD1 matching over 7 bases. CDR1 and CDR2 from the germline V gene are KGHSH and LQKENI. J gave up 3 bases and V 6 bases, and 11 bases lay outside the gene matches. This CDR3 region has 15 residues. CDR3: CASSLDRATHYEQYF. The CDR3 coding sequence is TGTGCCAGCTCCCTCGACAGGGCCACGCACTACGAGCAGTACTTC.

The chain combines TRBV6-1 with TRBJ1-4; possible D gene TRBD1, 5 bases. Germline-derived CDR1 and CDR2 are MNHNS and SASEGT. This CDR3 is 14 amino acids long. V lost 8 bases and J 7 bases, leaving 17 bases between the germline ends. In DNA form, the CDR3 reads TGTGCCAGCGGGGCGGCCCTCGCTGGTGAAAAACTGTTTTTT. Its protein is CASGAALAGEKLFF.

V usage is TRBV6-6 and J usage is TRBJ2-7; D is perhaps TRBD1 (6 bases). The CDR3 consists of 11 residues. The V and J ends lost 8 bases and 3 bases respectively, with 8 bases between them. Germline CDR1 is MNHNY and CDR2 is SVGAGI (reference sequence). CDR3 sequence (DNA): TGTGCCAGCGGACAGTACTACGAGCAGTACTTC. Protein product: CASGQYYEQYF.

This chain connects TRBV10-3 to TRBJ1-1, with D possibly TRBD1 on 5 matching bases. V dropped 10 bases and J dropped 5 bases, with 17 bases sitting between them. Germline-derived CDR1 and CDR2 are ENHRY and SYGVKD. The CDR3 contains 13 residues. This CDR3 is CATAGRGGTEAFF. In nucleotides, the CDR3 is TGTGCCACTGCGGGACGGGGGGGGACTGAAGCTTTCTTT.

The DNA for the CDR3 is TGTGCCAGCAGCGCCTCTGAGGGTGTGAACACTGAAGCTTTCTTT. Its translation is CASSASEGVNTEAFF. The rearrangement joins TRBV7-9 to TRBJ1-1; D is unclear. Germline assignment: CDR1 SEHNR and CDR2 FQNEAQ (reference sequence). The V end was cut by 5 bases, the J end by 0 bases, with 13 bases between. This CDR3 has 15 amino acids.

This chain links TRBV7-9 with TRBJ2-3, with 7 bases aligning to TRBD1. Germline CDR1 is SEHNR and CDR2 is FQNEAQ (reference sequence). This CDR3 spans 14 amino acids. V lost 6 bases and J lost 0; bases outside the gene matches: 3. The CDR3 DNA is TGTGCCAGCAGTCCGGGACAGAGCACAGATACGCAGTATTTT. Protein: CASSPGQSTDTQYF.

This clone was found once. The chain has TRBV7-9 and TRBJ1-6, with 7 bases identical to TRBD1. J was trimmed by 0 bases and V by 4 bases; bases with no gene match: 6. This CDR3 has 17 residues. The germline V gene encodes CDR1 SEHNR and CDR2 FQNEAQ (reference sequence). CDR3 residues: CASSSRQGSSYNSPLHF. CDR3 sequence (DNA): TGTGCCAGCAGCTCCCGACAGGGAAGCTCCTATAATTCACCCCTCCACTTT.

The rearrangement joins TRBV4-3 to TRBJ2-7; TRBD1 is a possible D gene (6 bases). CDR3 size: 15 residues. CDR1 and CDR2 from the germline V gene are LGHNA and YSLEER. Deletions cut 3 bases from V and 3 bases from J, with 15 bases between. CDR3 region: CASSQDPGQNYEQYF. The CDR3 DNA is TGCGCCAGCAGCCAGGATCCGGGACAAAACTACGAGCAGTACTTC.

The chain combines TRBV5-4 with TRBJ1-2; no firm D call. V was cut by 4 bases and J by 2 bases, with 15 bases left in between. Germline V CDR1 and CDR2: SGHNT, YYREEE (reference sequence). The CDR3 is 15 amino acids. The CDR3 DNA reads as TGTGCCAGCAGCCCCAAGGTCTCGGGAAACTATGGCTACACCTTC. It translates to CASSPKVSGNYGYTF.